Each of the 24 T cell receptor beta chains below was sequenced from the same sample in a study of read filtering for tumor transcriptome and immune sequencing (dated by TCRdb to the early 2020s). Instrument on record: Illumina HiSeq 4000. The Immunoverse kit was used to build TCR libraries from roughly 440 ng RNA, with molecular barcoded adaptors covering alpha/delta and beta/gamma chains. The public sequencing data were trimmed at Q25 with fastp and processed into clonotypes with MiXCR by TCRdb, which kept only in-frame beta chains. Rows with a matching CDR3 protein are joined into one entry that keeps the most common DNA and genes. This sample holds over 50,000 distinct CDR3 sequences; roughly 18% were observed only once. The leading ten clones occupy over 12% of the sample. Sequenced sample: a population of CD138-negative cells sorted from bone marrow. Sample cell subset or site, as interpreted from the label and publication: bone marrow mononuclear cells depleted of CD138+ plasma/myeloma cells by negative magnetic selection. Receptors were obtained from a donor over 35 with multiple myeloma.

This chain's CDR3 is CASRASGRASTDTQYF. The CDR3 DNA reads TGTGCCAGCAGAGCTAGCGGGAGGGCGAGCACAGATACGCAGTATTTT. V is TRBV28 and J is TRBJ2-3; 12 bases align to TRBD2. Germline trimming cut 6 bases from V and 0 bases from J; bases unmatched to any gene: 4. This CDR3 contains 16 residues. CDR1 is MDHEN, CDR2 SYDVKM, per germline.

This clonotype came up many times. The chain has TRBV10-1 and TRBJ2-1; D ambiguous. The ends were cut back, 6 bases at V and 4 bases at J, with 10 bases in the middle. Germline V CDR1 and CDR2: WNHNN, SYGVQD (reference sequence). The CDR3 runs 13 residues. The CDR3, as DNA: TGCGCCAGCAGCAAGGACGGGTACAATGAGCAGTTCTTC. Its translation: CASSKDGYNEQFF.

This clonotype was picked up a small number of times. The rearrangement joins TRBV28 to TRBJ1-1, with D hard to call. V was trimmed by 8 bases and J by 1 base, leaving 14 bases between them. The CDR3 runs to 14 residues. The germline gives CDR1 MDHEN, CDR2 SYDVKM. In DNA, the CDR3 is TGTGCCAGCGAATTTAGTGGGAGGAACACTGAAGCTTTCTTT. Translation gives CASEFSGRNTEAFF.

The chain joins TRBV5-1 to TRBJ1-1, with D maybe TRBD1 (6 bases). The V gene lost 0 bases and the J gene lost 7 bases, with 16 bases spanning the gap. This CDR3 region has 15 residues. Germline-derived CDR1 and CDR2 are SGHRS and YFSETQ. CDR3 protein: CASSLGWTDKFEAFF. The CDR3 nucleotides read TGCGCCAGCAGCTTGGGGTGGACAGATAAATTTGAAGCTTTCTTT.

At least ten counts were recorded for this clonotype. Germline is not matched at one junction end, which may reflect a read error. This chain uses TRBV29-1 with TRBJ1-1, with D uncertain. CDR1 SQVTM and CDR2 ANQGSEA come from the germline V gene. CDR3 length: 12 amino acids. CDR3 bases: TGCAGCGTTGGACACTCGAACCCTGAAGCTTTCTTT. It is translated as CSVGHSNPEAFF.

About this clonotype itself: Lacking the conserved final phenylalanine or tryptophan, this CDR3 likely reflects a read error. The J gene is TRBJ1-1, the V gene TRBV7-2; tentatively, D is TRBD1 (5 bases). The CDR3 totals 14 residues. Trimming left V 5 bases short and J 4 bases short, with 14 bases between. In germline, CDR1 is SGHTA, CDR2 FQGNSA. CDR3 sequence reads: CASSPRGLGTEAFL. The CDR3 DNA reads as TGTGCCAGCAGCCCCCGGGGCCTGGGCACTGAAGCTTTCTTA.

This clonotype is labeled medium-sized. The chain combines TRBV14 with TRBJ2-1, with TRBD1 matching 9 bases. V shed 4 bases, J shed 6 bases, and the junction held 7 bases outside the gene matches. The CDR3 consists of 15 residues. Germline-derived CDR1 and CDR2 are SGHDN and FVKESK. This CDR3 reads CASSPQGASRNEQFF. DNA of the CDR3: TGTGCCAGCAGCCCACAGGGGGCCTCTCGCAATGAGCAGTTCTTC.

Details on this clonotype: A much larger clone is a single base away; this may be a read error. The chain is built from TRBV6-1 and TRBJ1-1; D not resolved. The CDR3 has 15 amino acids. V lost 2 bases and J 3 bases, leaving 13 bases between the germline ends. Germline loops: CDR1 MNHNS, CDR2 SASEGT. CDR3 loop: CASSETLYLDTEAFF. In DNA form, the CDR3 reads TGTGCCAGCAGTGAAACCTTATACTTGGACACTGAAGCTTTCTTT.

Turning to this clonotype: It may be a read error: a sequence one base away is much more abundant. The V call is TRBV25-1, the J call TRBJ1-2; D is perhaps TRBD1 (5 bases). This CDR3 is built from 12 residues. Looked up from germline, CDR1 is MGHDK and CDR2 is SYGVNS. The CDR3 spells CAGSGDYYGYTF. The CDR3 DNA follows: TGTGCCGGCAGTGGGGACTACTATGGCTACACCTTC.

About this clonotype: The junction and the germline gene differ at one end; a read error may be behind it. The V call is TRBV7-3, the J call TRBJ2-3; D is ambiguous. CDR3 size: 17 residues. The V gene's germline CDR1 is SGHTA and CDR2 FQGTGA. Here the CDR3 DNA reads TGTGCCGGCAGCCCCCGCTGTGGGTCTGGAAGCACAGATACGCAGTATTTT. This sequence encodes CAGSPRCGSGSTDTQYF.

The chain combines TRBV18 with TRBJ2-1, with 9 bases that match TRBD2. The V and J ends lost 2 bases and 7 bases, in that order; junction bases with no gene match: 3. The CDR3 covers 14 residues. Germline loops: CDR1 KGHSH, CDR2 LQKENI. CDR3 in DNA: TGTGCCAGCTCACCAAGGACTAGCGAAAATGAGCAGTTCTTC. It translates to CASSPRTSENEQFF.

This clonotype was recorded many times. The rearrangement joins TRBV2 to TRBJ1-1, with a tentative D call TRBD1 (5 bases). V lost 6 bases and J lost 2, with 10 bases in between. This CDR3 has 13 residues. CDR1 and CDR2 from the germline V gene are SNHLY and FYNNEI. The DNA for the CDR3 is TGTGCCAGCAGCAATGACAGAAACACTGAAGCTTTCTTT. Amino acid sequence: CASSNDRNTEAFF.

Details on this clonotype: The CDR3 carries no conserved terminal phenylalanine or tryptophan, so it likely arises from a read error. This chain's CDR3 is CASSIDGTEAFS. The CDR3 bases are TGCGCCAGCAGCATCGACGGGACGGAAGCTTTCTCT. The chain combines TRBV5-1 with TRBJ1-1; maybe TRBD1 (5 bases). The CDR3 is made up of 12 amino acids. Germline V gene lookup returns CDR1 SGHRS and CDR2 YFSETQ. The ends were cut back, 4 bases at V and 8 bases at J, with 12 bases in the middle.

This clonotype was observed at least ten times. The gene calls are TRBV18 and TRBJ2-2, with 8 bases identical to TRBD1. Germline V gives CDR1 KGHSH, CDR2 LQKENI. The CDR3 is 17 residues long. Trimming at V came to 6 bases and at J to 1 base, leaving 10 bases not matched to a gene. CDR3 protein: CASSLQDGTGNTGELFF. The DNA for the CDR3 is TGTGCCAGCTCCCTCCAAGATGGGACAGGGAACACCGGGGAGCTGTTTTTT. Drawing the rest from reference TRBV18 and TRBJ2-2, the complete variable domain is NAGVMQNPRHLVRRRGQEARLRCSPMKGHSHVYWYRQLPEEGLKFMVYLQKENIIDESGMPKERFSAEFPKEGPSILRIQQVVRGDSAAYFCASSLQDGTGNTGELFFGEGSRLTVL.

V usage is TRBV7-9 and J usage is TRBJ2-7; 14 positions agree with TRBD2. The ends lost 4 bases at V and 1 base at J; junction bases unmatched: 3. The CDR3 has 16 residues. The germline gives CDR1 SEHNR, CDR2 FQNEAQ (reference sequence). DNA of the CDR3: TGTGCCAGCAGCTCTGGGACTAGCGGGAGTTCCTACGAGCAGTACTTC. This gives the protein CASSSGTSGSSYEQYF.

V and J are TRBV11-3 and TRBJ2-7; D unclear. V was trimmed by 5 bases and J by 3 bases, leaving 11 bases between them. The germline CDR1 and CDR2 sequences are SGHNT and YENEEA. This CDR3 comprises 13 residues. Here the CDR3 DNA reads TGTGCCAGCAGCCCCGGGCCTCACTACGAGCAGTACTTC. This sequence encodes CASSPGPHYEQYF.

Worth noting for this clonotype: This sequence may be a read error, since a much larger clone differs from it by one base. The conserved phenylalanine or tryptophan normally closing the CDR3 is absent here, so this likely arose from a read error. The CDR3 spells CASSYSIRRGDTGELFL. In nucleotides, the CDR3 is TGTGCCAGCAGTTACTCGATACGTCGCGGCGACACCGGGGAGCTGTTTTTA. The chain has TRBV6-5 and TRBJ2-2; no firm D call. Trimming removed 0 bases at V and 3 bases at J, with 14 bases between. This CDR3 has 17 residues. Looked up from germline, CDR1 is MNHEY and CDR2 is SVGAGI.

This clonotype occurred many times. This CDR3 is CASSLARADTQYF. The CDR3 nucleotides read TGTGCCAGCAGTTTGGCGAGGGCAGATACGCAGTATTTT. The chain links TRBV27 to TRBJ2-3, with D maybe TRBD2 (5 bases). The germline V gene has CDR1 MNHEY and CDR2 SMNVEV (reference sequence). Trimming shortened V by 3 bases and J by 4 bases, and 8 bases separated the two germline ends. This CDR3 spans 13 amino acids.

This clonotype was counted many times. The chain recombines TRBV28 with TRBJ2-1; TRBD2 matches 12 bases. This CDR3 region has 12 residues. CDR1 is MDHEN, CDR2 SYDVKM, per germline. Unmatched junction bases numbered 5, after V lost 8 bases and J lost 12 bases. CDR3 amino acids: CASGKGLAGQFF. The CDR3 DNA reads as TGTGCCAGCGGGAAGGGACTAGCGGGGCAGTTCTTC.

This clonotype was found many times. The chain carries TRBV4-1 and TRBJ1-5, with a tentative D call TRBD1 (5 bases). Between the trimmed V and J ends, which lost 3 bases and 7 bases, there was a span of 13 bases. Germline assignment: CDR1 MGHRA and CDR2 YSYEKL. This CDR3 has 14 amino acids. This chain's CDR3 is CASSHPPAGQPQHF. CDR3 DNA sequence: TGCGCCAGCAGCCACCCCCCGGCAGGGCAGCCCCAGCATTTT.

Points on this clonotype: As the CDR3 is not closed by the conserved phenylalanine or tryptophan, this likely results from a read error. CDR3 sequence (DNA): TGTGCCACGACCCGCGGGGGAGCGAACACCGGGGAGCTGTTTTCT. It is translated as CATTRGGANTGELFS. The chain is built from TRBV4-2 and TRBJ2-2; TRBD2 matches 7 bases. Germline values: CDR1 LGHNA, CDR2 YNFKEQ. This CDR3 contains 15 residues. V lost 10 bases, J lost 0 bases, and 8 bases stayed unmatched.

This clonotype was observed a handful of times. This may stem from a read error, because a much larger clone lies one nucleotide away. V is TRBV7-2 and J is TRBJ1-1; D ambiguous. CDR3 size: 13 residues. CDR1 and CDR2 (germline): SGHTA, FQGNSA. V was shortened by 2 bases and J by 6 bases, with 10 bases between the two germline ends. The CDR3: CASSLPAPPEAFF. The CDR3 bases are TGTGCCAGCAGCTTACCGGCTCCCCCTGAAGCTTTCTTT.

This clonotype was seen ten or more times. J is TRBJ2-5 and V is TRBV29-1, with 7 nucleotides matching TRBD2. The germline CDR1 and CDR2 sequences are SQVTM and ANQGSEA. The CDR3 runs to 13 residues. V shed 8 bases and J 5 bases; nucleotides not matched to a gene: 11. CDR3 loop: CSSQRDLPETQYF. As DNA, the CDR3 is TGCAGCTCGCAGCGGGACCTTCCCGAGACCCAGTACTTC.

There are many counts of this clonotype. In DNA form, the CDR3 reads TGTGCCAGCAGCTTTGCAGGAGAACCGCGACAGGAGCAGTACTTC. Amino acid sequence: CASSFAGEPRQEQYF. This chain joins TRBV11-2 and TRBJ2-7, with D possibly matching TRBD1 (5 bases). The CDR3 loop spans 15 amino acids. The V end was cut by 3 bases, the J end by 7 bases, with 19 bases between. Germline CDR1 reads SGHAT; CDR2 reads FQNNGV. The full variable domain, with the rest looked up from reference TRBV11-2 and TRBJ2-7, is EAGVAQSPRYKIIEKRQSVAFWCNPISGHATLYWYQQILGQGPKLLIQFQNNGVVDDSQLPKDRFSAERLKGVDSTLKIQPAKLEDSAVYLCASSFAGEPRQEQYFGPGTRLTVT.